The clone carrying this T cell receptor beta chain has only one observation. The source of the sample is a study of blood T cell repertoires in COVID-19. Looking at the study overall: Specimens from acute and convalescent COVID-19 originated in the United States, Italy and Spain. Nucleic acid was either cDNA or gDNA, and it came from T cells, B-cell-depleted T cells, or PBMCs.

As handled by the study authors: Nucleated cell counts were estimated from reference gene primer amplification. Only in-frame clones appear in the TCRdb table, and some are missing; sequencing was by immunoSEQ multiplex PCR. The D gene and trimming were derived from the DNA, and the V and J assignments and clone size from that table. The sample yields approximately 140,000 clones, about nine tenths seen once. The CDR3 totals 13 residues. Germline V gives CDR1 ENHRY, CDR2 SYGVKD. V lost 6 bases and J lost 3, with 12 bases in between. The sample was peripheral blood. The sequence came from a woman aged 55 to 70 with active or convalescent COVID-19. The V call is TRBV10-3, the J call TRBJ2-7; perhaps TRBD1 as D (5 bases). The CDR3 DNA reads TGTGCCATCAGCCAGGGAAATCTCTACGAGCAGTACTTC. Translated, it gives CAISQGNLYEQYF.